What follows is one TCR beta chain and its context. This specimen belongs to a study of blood T cells in healthy people across ages. Trimming at V came to 7 bases and at J to 11 bases, leaving 14 bases not matched to a gene. Per germline, CDR1 SGHRS and CDR2 YFSETQ. This CDR3 has 13 residues. The authors ran a second PCR of roughly 7 to 11 cycles using a sample-barcoded 5' primer and a J-beta primer mix. TCRdb fed the 5' RACE reads into MiXCR, producing one record per CDR3 protein. The sample has about 640,000 distinct CDR3 sequences, approximately 59% seen once. The V and J genes are TRBV5-1 and TRBJ2-5, with 7 nucleotides matching TRBD1. Sequencing used blood. This sequence originates from a man in his 60s in good health. CDR3 nucleotide sequence: TGCGCCAGCGGGGAAGAGGGGGCTAATGAGCAGTACTTC. This translates into CASGEEGANEQYF.